Listed below are T cell receptor beta chains from one sample, sequenced in a study of blood T cell repertoires in COVID-19. TCRdb's copy holds only in-frame clones and misses some; the assay was immunoSEQ multiplex PCR. The sample lists 120,000 or so clones; around 89% were seen once. The sample taken for sequencing was peripheral blood. These receptors were taken from a man in his sixties or seventies with active or convalescent COVID-19. Each CDR3 is given with its conserved first and last residue. A D gene is named only where the DNA matches it firmly. Some rows have no size entry. The others give once, few or many, or a class for an expanded clone.

CDR3 length | J gene | D gene | V gene | clone size | CDR3 protein | CDR3 DNA
13 | TRBJ1-4 | . | TRBV9 | . | CASSQTVSEKLFF | TGTGCCAGCAGCCAGACAGTATCTGAAAAACTGTTTTTT
16 | TRBJ2-5 | TRBD2 | TRBV13 | . | CASSSLAGGGQETQYF | TGTGCCAGCAGCTCCTTAGCGGGAGGGGGACAAGAGACCCAGTACTTC
15 | TRBJ2-1 | . | TRBV28 | . | CASSLFSGGRNEQFF | TGTGCCAGCAGTTTATTTAGCGGTGGAAGAAATGAGCAGTTCTTC
13 | TRBJ2-7 | . | TRBV6-5 | . | CASTLRAFDEQYF | TGTGCCAGCACTCTGAGGGCTTTCGACGAGCAGTACTTC
16 | TRBJ2-2 | TRBD2 | TRBV11-2 | . | CASNFPGLADTGELFF | TGTGCCAGCAACTTCCCGGGACTAGCGGACACCGGGGAGCTGTTTTTT
17 | TRBJ1-2 | . | TRBV27 | . | CASSLSAGIMSNYGYTF | TGTGCCAGCAGTTTATCTGCAGGAATAATGTCTAACTATGGCTACACCTTC
14 | TRBJ2-1 | TRBD2 | TRBV28 | . | CASSLGLAQSEQFF | TGTGCCAGCAGTTTGGGACTAGCACAGTCTGAGCAGTTCTTC
14 | TRBJ1-5 | . | TRBV5-1 | . | CASSVNSGNQPQHF | TGCGCCAGCAGCGTGAACAGTGGCAATCAGCCCCAGCATTTT
13 | TRBJ1-1 | TRBD1 | TRBV27 | . | CASSLTGVTEAFF | TGTGCCAGCAGCCTTACAGGGGTTACTGAAGCTTTCTTT
17 | TRBJ2-3 | TRBD2 | TRBV12-5 | . | CASGLDWEGQHTDTQYF | TGTGCTAGTGGTTTGGATTGGGAGGGGCAACACACAGATACGCAGTATTTT
15 | TRBJ2-1 | TRBD2 | TRBV19 | . | CASSITWDYDNEQFF | TGTGCCAGTAGTATAACCTGGGACTACGACAATGAGCAGTTCTTC
13 | TRBJ2-5 | . | TRBV24-1 | once | CATSEVRAEGQYF | TGTGCCACCAGTGAAGTCCGGGCCGAGGGCCAGTACTTC
13 | TRBJ1-2 | TRBD1 | TRBV2 | . | CASGGQGADGYTF | TGTGCCAGCGGGGGACAGGGGGCGGATGGCTACACCTTC
16 | TRBJ2-7 | TRBD1 | TRBV27 | . | CASSFGQGRLTGEQYF | TGTGCCAGCAGTTTTGGACAGGGAAGGCTTACGGGGGAGCAGTACTTC
17 | TRBJ2-7 | TRBD2 | TRBV11-3 | . | CASSLSGGPLAGYEQYF | TGTGCCAGCAGCTTATCGGGAGGGCCCTTAGCAGGCTACGAGCAGTACTTC
14 | TRBJ2-2 | . | TRBV9 | few | CASSVDQSTGELFF | TGTGCCAGCAGCGTAGATCAATCCACCGGGGAGCTGTTTTTT
16 | TRBJ2-2 | TRBD2 | TRBV2 | . | CASSETSGPNTGELFF | TGTGCCAGCAGTGAGACTAGCGGACCGAACACCGGGGAGCTGTTTTTT
17 | TRBJ2-3 | TRBD1 | TRBV4-1 | . | CASSPYSGTGSTDTQYF | TGCGCCAGCAGCCCATATTCCGGGACAGGGAGCACAGATACGCAGTATTTT
15 | TRBJ2-3 | . | TRBV18 | . | CASFFTPSGTDTQYF | TGTGCCAGCTTCTTCACTCCCTCGGGCACAGATACGCAGTATTTT
14 | TRBJ1-4 | . | TRBV27 | . | CASRTTGRNEKLFF | TGTGCCAGCAGGACGACAGGCCGGAATGAAAAACTGTTTTTT
13 | TRBJ1-6 | TRBD1 | TRBV6-5 | . | CASRTGDNSPLHF | TGTGCCAGCAGGACAGGGGATAATTCACCCCTCCACTTT
13 | TRBJ1-2 | . | TRBV7-3 | . | CASSQNTNYGYTF | TGTGCCAGCAGCCAGAATACTAACTATGGCTACACCTTC
14 | TRBJ1-1 | . | TRBV7-3 | . | CASSLGGENTEAFF | TGTGCCAGCAGCTTAGGGGGCGAGAACACTGAAGCTTTCTTT
14 | TRBJ1-1 | TRBD1 | TRBV10-3 | . | CASRTGDVGTEAFF | TGTGCCTCCCGGACAGGGGATGTTGGCACTGAAGCTTTCTTT
14 | TRBJ2-2 | TRBD2 | TRBV2 | . | CASKSGRNTGELFF | TGTGCCAGCAAGAGCGGGAGGAACACCGGGGAGCTGTTTTTT
14 | TRBJ1-1 | . | TRBV5-6 | . | CASSLDRRNTEAFF | TGTGCCAGCAGCTTGGATAGGAGGAATACTGAAGCTTTCTTT
16 | TRBJ1-2 | . | TRBV4-1 | . | CASSQDRRGSNYGYTF | TGCGCCAGCAGCCAAGATAGGAGGGGCAGCAACTATGGCTACACCTTC